Here is one T cell receptor beta chain with its context. These data are taken from a study of blood T cell repertoires in COVID-19. Profiled with immunoSEQ multiplex PCR; TCRdb holds only in-frame clones, not every one. The repertoire holds 200,000 to 250,000 clones, with about 90% as singletons. Germline-derived CDR1 and CDR2 are MNHNY and SVGAGI (reference sequence). V lost 4 bases to trimming and J lost 5 bases, with 20 bases between them. There are 16 residues in the CDR3. The source material was peripheral blood. The chain employs TRBV6-6 and TRBJ2-5, with D perhaps TRBD1 (6 bases). The clonotype comes from a man aged 60 to 75 with COVID-19, enrolled during active disease. The chain's CDR3 is CASSSGRVGAGETQYF. The CDR3 coding sequence is TGTGCCAGCAGTTCCGGTCGGGTGGGGGCAGGGGAGACCCAGTACTTC.